A selection of T cell receptor beta chains follows, all from one sample in a study of T-cell memory formation after mild COVID-19. TCRdb recomputed calls from the 5' RACE reads with MiXCR, one row per CDR3 protein. Of hundreds of thousands of distinct CDR3 sequences detected, roughly 17% appear once; the ten largest clones hold roughly a fifth. The sequencing input was PBMCs or a T cell subset sorted from them (not recorded which). These receptors originate from a man aged 18 to 35 who had mild COVID-19 (a few samples of this study predate the infection). Cell type and time point are not known. The CDR3 runs from the conserved cysteine through the conserved F or W. The order of the fields is J gene, clone size, D gene, V gene, CDR3 DNA, CDR3 protein. A D gene is named only where the DNA matches it firmly. Size is omitted from some rows. Given values are once, few, many or a class for expanded clones.

J gene: TRBJ2-1
clone size: NA
D gene: TRBD1
V gene: TRBV7-2
CDR3 DNA: TGTGACAGCAGCACCGGGACAGGGGCCTACAATGAGCAGTTCTTC
CDR3 protein: CDSSTGTGAYNEQFF

J gene: TRBJ1-1
clone size: few
D gene: NA
V gene: TRBV24-1
CDR3 DNA: TGTGCCACCAGTGATCGGAGGGGGAATGGTTTCTTT
CDR3 protein: CATSDRRGNGFF

J gene: TRBJ2-5
clone size: few
D gene: NA
V gene: TRBV7-2
CDR3 DNA: TGTGCCAGCAGCTCGGACGGACCCGGGGAGACCCAGTACTTC
CDR3 protein: CASSSDGPGETQYF

J gene: TRBJ2-2
clone size: few
D gene: TRBD1
V gene: TRBV5-1
CDR3 DNA: TGCGCCAGTACTGGGACAGAGCTCACCGGGGAGCTGTTTTTT
CDR3 protein: CASTGTELTGELFF

J gene: TRBJ2-2
clone size: NA
D gene: NA
V gene: TRBV5-1
CDR3 DNA: TGCGCCAGCAGACAGGGACCGAACACCGGGGAGCTGTTTTTT
CDR3 protein: CASRQGPNTGELFF

J gene: TRBJ2-3
clone size: many
D gene: TRBD1
V gene: TRBV12-3/TRBV12-4
CDR3 DNA: TGTGCCAGCAGTTTAGGGGACAGGGGCACAGATACGCAGTATTTT
CDR3 protein: CASSLGDRGTDTQYF

J gene: TRBJ1-4
clone size: few
D gene: NA
V gene: TRBV7-2
CDR3 DNA: TGTGCCAGCAGCTTCGGGGATAATGAAAAACTGTTTTTT
CDR3 protein: CASSFGDNEKLFF

J gene: TRBJ1-1
clone size: few
D gene: NA
V gene: TRBV7-3
CDR3 DNA: TGTGCCAGCAGCTCCGGGTTGGTGAACACTGAAGCTTTCTTT
CDR3 protein: CASSSGLVNTEAFF

J gene: TRBJ2-2
clone size: NA
D gene: NA
V gene: TRBV7-2
CDR3 DNA: TGTGCCAGCAGCTTATGGCGACAGAACACCGGGGAGCTGTTTTTT
CDR3 protein: CASSLWRQNTGELFF

J gene: TRBJ1-4
clone size: few
D gene: NA
V gene: TRBV7-2
CDR3 DNA: TGTGCCAGCAGCTTAGGCGAGGGAAGGGAACTGTTTTTT
CDR3 protein: CASSLGEGRELFF

J gene: TRBJ2-3
clone size: NA
D gene: TRBD2
V gene: TRBV5-1
CDR3 DNA: TGCGCCAGCAGCATCGGACTAGCGGGGACAGATACGCAGTATTTT
CDR3 protein: CASSIGLAGTDTQYF

J gene: TRBJ1-5
clone size: NA
D gene: TRBD1
V gene: TRBV27
CDR3 DNA: TGTGCCAGCAGTTTATACGGGGGGACAGCGGTTGGTCAGCCCCAGCATTTT
CDR3 protein: CASSLYGGTAVGQPQHF

J gene: TRBJ2-3
clone size: few
D gene: NA
V gene: TRBV5-1
CDR3 DNA: TGCGCCAGCAGCTCACGAGGGGCCCCCAGCACAGATACGCAGTATTTT
CDR3 protein: CASSSRGAPSTDTQYF

J gene: TRBJ2-2
clone size: few
D gene: NA
V gene: TRBV3-1
CDR3 DNA: TGTGCCAGCAGCCATGAGCAGAACACCGGGGAGCTGTTTTTT
CDR3 protein: CASSHEQNTGELFF

J gene: TRBJ1-3
clone size: NA
D gene: NA
V gene: TRBV4-1
CDR3 DNA: TGCGCCAGCAGCCAAGAACGACGGGGGTGGAACACCATATATTTT
CDR3 protein: CASSQERRGWNTIYF

J gene: TRBJ2-7
clone size: many
D gene: TRBD2
V gene: TRBV15
CDR3 DNA: TGTGCCACCAGCGGGGGACTAGCACTATACGAGCAGTACTTC
CDR3 protein: CATSGGLALYEQYF

J gene: TRBJ1-2
clone size: NA
D gene: TRBD1
V gene: TRBV7-2
CDR3 DNA: TGTGCCAGCAGCTTAAGAATTCCGGGACAGGGAATACTTAGTGGCTACACCTTC
CDR3 protein: CASSLRIPGQGILSGYTF

J gene: TRBJ1-4
clone size: NA
D gene: NA
V gene: TRBV12-3/TRBV12-4
CDR3 DNA: TGTGCCAGCAGTTCGGGGGACTATAATGAAAAACTGTTTTTT
CDR3 protein: CASSSGDYNEKLFF

J gene: TRBJ2-1
clone size: many
D gene: TRBD2
V gene: TRBV11-2
CDR3 DNA: TGTGCCAGCAGCCTTCTCGCCGGGACTAGCCGCAATGAGCAGTTCTTC
CDR3 protein: CASSLLAGTSRNEQFF

J gene: TRBJ1-2
clone size: NA
D gene: NA
V gene: TRBV9
CDR3 DNA: TGTGCCAGCAGCGTAGCGCAACAGGGTGTTAGCTACACCTTC
CDR3 protein: CASSVAQQGVSYTF

J gene: TRBJ1-6
clone size: many
D gene: NA
V gene: TRBV25-1
CDR3 DNA: TGTGCCAGCAGTGAGCAGGATAATTCACCCCTCCACTTT
CDR3 protein: CASSEQDNSPLHF

J gene: TRBJ1-2
clone size: few
D gene: NA
V gene: TRBV6-2/TRBV6-3
CDR3 DNA: TGTGCCAGCAGACTCCAGGGGAGCTATGGCTACACCTTC
CDR3 protein: CASRLQGSYGYTF